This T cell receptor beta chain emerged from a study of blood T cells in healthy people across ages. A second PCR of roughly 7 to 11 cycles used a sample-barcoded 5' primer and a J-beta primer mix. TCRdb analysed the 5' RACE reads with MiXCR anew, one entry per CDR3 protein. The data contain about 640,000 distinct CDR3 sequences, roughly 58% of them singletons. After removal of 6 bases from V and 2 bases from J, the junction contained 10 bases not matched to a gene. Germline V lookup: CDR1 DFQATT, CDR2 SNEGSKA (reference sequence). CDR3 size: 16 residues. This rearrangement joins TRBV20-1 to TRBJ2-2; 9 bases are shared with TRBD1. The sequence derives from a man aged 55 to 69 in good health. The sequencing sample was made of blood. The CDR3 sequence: CSAESRTGDNTGELFF. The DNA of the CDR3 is TGCAGTGCCGAATCCCGGACAGGGGACAACACCGGGGAGCTGTTTTTT.